Shown below are 16 T cell receptor beta chains from a single sample sequenced in a study of STAT5B mutations in CD4+ large granular lymphocyte leukemia. The protocol was immunoSEQ multiplex PCR, while the TCRdb copy is restricted to in-frame clones and leaves out a portion. Of tens of thousands of clones detected, about 82% appear once; the ten largest clones hold roughly 4.3%. Material for sequencing was CD4+ T cells from blood buffy coats. The source is a human donor in good health.

The gene calls are TRBV11-2 and TRBJ1-2; the match to TRBD1 covers 8 bases. Germline V gene data show CDR1 as SGHAT and CDR2 as FQNNGV. The CDR3 sequence is 15 residues long. The junction had 10 bases not matched to a gene; V was cut back by 5 bases and J by 5 bases. The CDR3 reads CASSTGQGLGYGYTF. The CDR3, as DNA: TGTGCCAGCAGCACTGGACAGGGTCTAGGGTATGGCTACACCTTC.

V and J are TRBV29-1 and TRBJ2-3; 12 bases align to TRBD2. Trimming cost V 4 bases and J 0 bases; bases outside gene matches: 11. The CDR3 covers 18 residues. Germline lookup yields CDR1 SQVTM and CDR2 ANQGSEA. CDR3 coding DNA: TGCAGCGTTGGGCTAGCGGGAGGGGGCTGGAGTAGCACAGATACGCAGTATTTT. Translating it yields CSVGLAGGGWSSTDTQYF.

The chain recombines TRBV27 with TRBJ2-2; 7 bases are shared with TRBD1. CDR1 is MNHEY and CDR2 is SMNVEV in the germline V gene (reference sequence). CDR3 length: 13 residues. Germline trimming cut 7 bases from V and 6 bases from J; bases unmatched to any gene: 5. As DNA, the CDR3 is TGTGCCAGCAACCTACAGGGGTCCGGGGAGCTGTTTTTT. Its protein is CASNLQGSGELFF.

The rearrangement joins TRBV5-1 to TRBJ2-7, with D hard to call. Trimming removed 2 bases from V and 2 bases from J, with 11 bases in between. There are 14 residues in the CDR3. Germline-derived CDR1 and CDR2 are SGHRS and YFSETQ. The CDR3: CASSFAPGAYEQYF. In nucleotides, the CDR3 is TGCGCCAGCAGCTTCGCCCCCGGTGCCTACGAGCAGTACTTC.

This clone was seen just once. The rearrangement joins TRBV5-6 to TRBJ1-2, with D tentatively TRBD1 (6 bases). The CDR3 is 17 amino acids. Germline values: CDR1 SGHDT, CDR2 YYEEEE. V lost 1 base to trimming and J lost 3 bases, with 19 bases between them. In DNA form, the CDR3 reads TGTGCCAGCAGCTTGAATGGGGGGGGCCCCCTGCACTATGGCTACACCTTC. Residues: CASSLNGGGPLHYGYTF.

The V call is TRBV28, the J call TRBJ1-5, with no clear D. V lost 5 bases to trimming and J lost 8 bases, with 13 bases between them. CDR3 size: 13 residues. From germline, CDR1 is MDHEN and CDR2 SYDVKM. This chain's CDR3 is CASSPPSPKPQHF. CDR3 nucleotides: TGTGCCAGCAGTCCCCCCTCCCCTAAGCCCCAGCATTTT. The entire variable domain, with the rest obtained from reference TRBV28 and TRBJ1-5, is as follows: DVKVTQSSRYLVKRTGEKVFLECVQDMDHENMFWYRQDPGLGLRLIYFSYDVKMKEKGDIPEGYSVSREKKERFSLILESASTNQTSMYLCASSPPSPKPQHFGDGTRLSIL.

The DNA for the CDR3 is TGTGCCAGTAGTATTGGCGGAGGGGGGGATTACGAGCAGTACTTC. It translates to CASSIGGGGDYEQYF. V and J are TRBV19 and TRBJ2-7; maybe TRBD2 (7 bases). V lost 3 bases and J lost 4, with 16 bases in between. The CDR3 sequence is 15 residues long. Germline CDR1 LNHDA, CDR2 SQIVND (reference sequence).

The chain links TRBV29-1 to TRBJ2-1; 13 bases align to TRBD2. The V gene's germline CDR1 is SQVTM and CDR2 ANQGSEA. The CDR3 consists of 17 residues. The V gene end was trimmed by 7 bases and the J gene end by 1 base; junction bases not matched to a gene: 10. Written as DNA, the CDR3 is TGCAGCGCTCGCCGGACTAGCGGGAGTGCTTCCTACAATGAGCAGTTCTTC. This encodes CSARRTSGSASYNEQFF.

This clone was recorded once. V usage is TRBV11-3 and J usage is TRBJ2-1; D might be TRBD2 (6 bases). The V gene lost 4 bases and the J gene lost 4 bases, with 14 bases spanning the gap. CDR3 size: 15 residues. Germline CDR1 and CDR2: SGHNT and YENEEA. This CDR3 is CASSSSGGIYNEQFF. For the CDR3, the DNA is TGTGCCAGCAGCTCCTCCGGCGGGATTTACAATGAGCAGTTCTTC.

The V gene is TRBV5-1, the J gene TRBJ1-1; D remains ambiguous. V was pared by 4 bases and J by 2 bases, with 12 bases between. CDR1 is SGHRS, CDR2 YFSETQ, per germline. The CDR3 runs 14 residues. The CDR3 DNA sequence: TGCGCCAGCAGCCCCGGGCAGGTAAACACTGAAGCTTTCTTT. Protein product: CASSPGQVNTEAFF.

The chain joins TRBV5-5 to TRBJ1-4, with D tentatively TRBD1 (5 bases). The germline V gene encodes CDR1 SGHKS and CDR2 YYEKEE (reference sequence). Trimming took 2 bases from V and 12 from J, leaving 11 bases between them. The CDR3 totals 12 residues. CDR3 loop: CASSFQGGELFF. The CDR3 coding sequence is TGTGCCAGCAGCTTCCAGGGAGGGGAACTGTTTTTT.

The chain links TRBV28 to TRBJ1-2, with 9 bases identical to TRBD1. The germline V gene encodes CDR1 MDHEN and CDR2 SYDVKM. This CDR3 is 14 amino acids long. V trimming: 6 bases; J trimming: 4 bases; junction bases outside the gene matches: 6. Written as DNA, the CDR3 is TGTGCCAGCAGGGGACAGGGACCAACCTATGGCTACACCTTC. Amino acid sequence: CASRGQGPTYGYTF.

The J gene is TRBJ2-7, the V gene TRBV7-8; D unclear. The germline V and J ends were trimmed by 4 bases and 6 bases, with 10 bases remaining between them. This CDR3 comprises 12 residues. Germline CDR1 SGHVS, CDR2 FQNEAQ. CDR3 sequence reads: CASSSPPGEQYF. The CDR3 DNA is TGTGCCAGCAGCTCCCCCCCGGGCGAGCAGTACTTC.

V is TRBV6-1 and J is TRBJ1-1; no clear D gene. The CDR3 runs 13 residues. The germline V gene has CDR1 MNHNS and CDR2 SASEGT. Deletions cut 5 bases from V and 0 bases from J, with 7 bases between. The CDR3 spells CASSSPLNTEAFF. Here the CDR3 DNA reads TGTGCCAGCAGTTCCCCTTTGAACACTGAAGCTTTCTTT.

The rearrangement uses TRBV7-2 and TRBJ2-1; TRBD2 is a possible D gene (5 bases). The V gene's germline CDR1 is SGHTA and CDR2 FQGNSA. Trimming left V 5 bases short and J 6 bases short, with 14 bases between. The length of the CDR3 is 14 residues. CDR3 sequence (DNA): TGTGCCAGCAGCCCCCCCGGGGTCCGCAATGAGCAGTTCTTC. It yields the protein CASSPPGVRNEQFF.

In its sample, this clone was seen once. The chain is built from TRBV28 and TRBJ2-7, with 13 bases aligning to TRBD2. There are 14 residues in the CDR3. Losses at the gene ends were 5 bases for V and 6 bases for J; bases not matched to a gene: 4. CDR1 is MDHEN and CDR2 is SYDVKM in the germline V gene. The CDR3 DNA sequence: TGTGCCAGCAGTCCACTAGCGGGAGGGCTCGAGCAGTACTTC. Translating gives CASSPLAGGLEQYF.